This TCR beta chain was recorded in a study of T-cell memory formation after mild COVID-19. TCRdb itself ran the 5' RACE reads through MiXCR, one entry per CDR3 protein. The repertoire holds around 340,000 distinct CDR3 sequences, with more than 15% as singletons. As for this clonotype: Its antigen is undetermined.

Germline lookup yields CDR1 SGHDN and CDR2 FVKESK. Trimming left V 1 base short and J 1 base short, with 16 bases between. The CDR3 totals 17 residues. Study results and limitations: Clones which contracted sat mainly in CM and EM if CD4+, and in EMRA if CD8+. Detection of some responders pre-infection suggested pre-existing cross-reactive memory T cells participated.

This chain uses TRBV14 with TRBJ2-5; TRBD2 is a possible D gene (6 bases). This receptor was taken from a young man who had mild COVID-19 (a few samples of this study predate the infection). Cell type and time point are not known. Input material: PBMCs or a T cell subset sorted from them (not recorded which). This CDR3 is CASSQAGLISGQETQYF. CDR3 DNA: TGTGCCAGCAGCCAAGCCGGACTCATTAGCGGCCAAGAGACCCAGTACTTC.